This T cell receptor beta chain is from a study of siplizumab effects on memory and regulatory T cells. Study observations and caveats: Confirmation was lacking for the suppressive function of proliferating Tregs derived from siplizumab cultures.

Produced via immunoSEQ multiplex PCR; TCRdb's table is partial and in-frame only. The sample holds about 56,000 clones, around 97% seen once. Trimming removed 3 bases from V and 8 bases from J; junction bases left unmatched: 11. CDR1 and CDR2 (germline): SGDLS, YYNGEE. This CDR3 contains 17 residues. Turning to this clone: Its antigen is still unknown.

The receptor comes from a human donor in good health. The chain carries TRBV9 and TRBJ2-1; 13 positions agree with TRBD2. Sequencing input: naive CD8+ T cells sorted from blood. CDR3 region: CASSAPGLAGRGDEQFF. CDR3 in DNA: TGTGCCAGCAGCGCCCCGGGACTAGCGGGACGGGGCGATGAGCAGTTCTTC.